These 15 T cell receptor beta chains were sequenced from one sample in a study of cytomegalovirus exposure and HLA in healthy donors. Primers for the PCR totalled 60 Vbeta and 13 Jbeta. TCRdb's copy holds only in-frame clones and misses some; the assay was immunoSEQ multiplex PCR. The sample yields some 120,000 clones, 65% to 80% seen once. Sequencing was performed on PBMCs. These receptors all come from a human donor in good health.

V gene TRBV6-5 combines with J gene TRBJ1-1; 7 nucleotides match TRBD1. The CDR3 consists of 14 residues. Germline loops: CDR1 MNHEY, CDR2 SVGAGI. Trimming cost V 4 bases and J 1 base; bases outside gene matches: 3. CDR3 amino acids: CASSSQGTNTEAFF. As DNA, the CDR3 is TGTGCCAGCAGTTCACAGGGGACGAACACTGAAGCTTTCTTT.

The chain couples TRBV10-3 to TRBJ2-1; 9 bases map to TRBD2. The CDR3 is 16 residues long. CDR1 is ENHRY and CDR2 is SYGVKD in the germline V gene. The trim removed 2 bases at V and 5 bases at J, leaving 7 bases unmatched. CDR3 residues: CAISEVGLAGNNEQFF. As DNA, the CDR3 is TGTGCCATCAGTGAGGTGGGGCTAGCGGGGAACAATGAGCAGTTCTTC.

The chain carries TRBV4-1 and TRBJ2-7; weak D call: TRBD1 (6 bases). V was clipped by 0 bases and J by 5 bases, with 17 bases between them. The CDR3 length is 16 residues. Germline CDR1 MGHRA, CDR2 YSYEKL. The CDR3 spells CASSQDLDSPLNEQYF. CDR3 DNA sequence: TGCGCCAGCAGCCAAGATCTGGACAGTCCCCTAAACGAGCAGTACTTC.

This clone occurred a few times. The chain couples TRBV27 to TRBJ2-7, with a weak D call TRBD1 (5 bases). The CDR3 contains 13 residues. Trimming removed 5 bases at V and 2 bases at J, with 10 bases between. Germline V gene sequence: CDR1 MNHEY, CDR2 SMNVEV (reference sequence). CDR3 sequence reads: CASSPRGAYEQYF. CDR3 DNA sequence: TGTGCCAGCAGTCCAAGGGGTGCCTACGAGCAGTACTTC.

This clone was counted only a few times. The chain is built from TRBV7-8 and TRBJ1-2, with TRBD1 matching over 8 bases. The CDR3 sequence is 14 residues long. CDR1 SGHVS and CDR2 FQNEAQ come from the germline V gene. Trimming removed 3 bases from V and 0 bases from J; junction bases left unmatched: 0. CDR3 region: CASSLTGANYGYTF. The CDR3 DNA is TGTGCCAGCAGCTTGACAGGGGCTAACTATGGCTACACCTTC.

This chain connects TRBV5-1 to TRBJ1-4; a possible D gene is TRBD1 (5 bases). The CDR3 has 16 residues. CDR1 and CDR2 from the germline V gene are SGHRS and YFSETQ. The ends were cut back, 4 bases at V and 0 bases at J, with 13 bases in the middle. This CDR3 reads CASSPGDFATNEKLFF. In DNA form, the CDR3 reads TGCGCCAGCAGCCCGGGGGATTTCGCAACTAATGAAAAACTGTTTTTT.

The chain joins TRBV19 to TRBJ2-5, with TRBD1 matching over 9 bases. The CDR3 is 14 residues long. V shed 5 bases and J 2 bases; nucleotides not matched to a gene: 3. Germline CDR1 reads LNHDA; CDR2 reads SQIVND (reference sequence). The CDR3 nucleotides are TGTGCCAGTAGTCTCGACAGGGGGCAAGAGACCCAGTACTTC. As protein: CASSLDRGQETQYF.

The CDR3 DNA sequence: TGTGCCAGCAGCCGGACACAAGATCAGCCCCAGCATTTT. Amino acid sequence: CASSRTQDQPQHF. The chain is built from TRBV9 and TRBJ1-5; possible D gene TRBD1, 5 bases. V was trimmed by 4 bases and J by 5 bases, leaving 10 bases between them. The CDR3 sequence is 13 residues long. Germline CDR1 reads SGDLS; CDR2 reads YYNGEE.

The V gene is TRBV5-6, the J gene TRBJ2-3, with a weak D call TRBD2 (5 bases). Germline V gene lookup returns CDR1 SGHDT and CDR2 YYEEEE. The CDR3 covers 14 residues. V lost 2 bases, J lost 6 bases, and 13 bases lay in between. This CDR3 reads CASSFGGGWDTQYF. The CDR3 bases are TGTGCCAGCAGCTTTGGTGGAGGATGGGATACGCAGTATTTT.

V and J are TRBV6-6 and TRBJ1-5; D possibly corresponds to TRBD1 (5 bases). The CDR3 runs 15 residues. With 5 bases removed from V and 4 bases from J, the gap between germline ends came to 15 bases. Per germline, CDR1 MNHNY and CDR2 SVGAGI (reference sequence). CDR3 amino acids: CASSQGTHQNQPQHF. CDR3 in DNA: TGTGCCAGCAGTCAGGGTACCCACCAAAATCAGCCCCAGCATTTT.

Concerning this clone: Within the sample, other DNA sequences also encode this same CDR3. The chain employs TRBV5-1 and TRBJ2-3; unclear D gene. Germline CDR1 reads SGHRS; CDR2 reads YFSETQ. The CDR3 has 14 residues. V was trimmed by 0 bases and J by 2 bases, leaving 7 bases between them. This CDR3 is CASSLDSSTDTQYF. The CDR3 bases are TGCGCCAGCAGCTTGGACAGTTCCACAGATACGCAGTATTTT.

The chain links TRBV2 to TRBJ1-3, with D perhaps matching TRBD1 (6 bases). Germline-derived CDR1 and CDR2 are SNHLY and FYNNEI. V was pared by 5 bases and J by 0 bases, with 17 bases between. The CDR3 covers 17 residues. The CDR3 reads CASSRFGQLSSGNTIYF. In DNA, the CDR3 is TGTGCCAGCAGTAGATTCGGACAGCTGAGCTCTGGAAACACCATATATTTT.

DNA for the CDR3: TGTGCCAGCAGCTTGAGGGACAGGGACGAGCAGTACTTC. It translates to CASSLRDRDEQYF. The chain employs TRBV5-4 and TRBJ2-7; TRBD1 matches at 9 bases. Germline-derived CDR1 and CDR2 are SGHNT and YYREEE (reference sequence). The CDR3 runs 13 residues. V lost 1 base, J lost 5 bases, and 1 base stayed unmatched.

V and J are TRBV15 and TRBJ1-2; D gene uncertain. Trimming cost V 6 bases and J 5 bases, with 7 bases left between them. This CDR3 is built from 11 residues. From germline, CDR1 is LNHNV and CDR2 YYDKDF (reference sequence). CDR3 coding DNA: TGTGCCACCAGGGAGGGTTATGGCTACACCTTC. As protein: CATREGYGYTF. Supplemented by reference TRBV15 and TRBJ1-2, the full variable domain reads DAMVIQNPRYQVTQFGKPVTLSCSQTLNHNVMYWYQQKSSQAPKLLFHYYDKDFNNEADTPDNFQSRRPNTSFCFLDIRSPGLGDTAMYLCATREGYGYTFGSGTRLTVV.

This clone occurred once. This chain links TRBV11-2 with TRBJ2-7; a weak D match, TRBD1 (5 bases). The germline V and J ends were trimmed by 2 bases and 5 bases, with 13 bases remaining between them. CDR3 length equals 14 residues. The germline gives CDR1 SGHAT, CDR2 FQNNGV. The CDR3 region is CASSLRSQGNEQYF. The CDR3 nucleotides read TGTGCCAGCAGCTTACGGTCTCAGGGAAACGAGCAGTACTTC.